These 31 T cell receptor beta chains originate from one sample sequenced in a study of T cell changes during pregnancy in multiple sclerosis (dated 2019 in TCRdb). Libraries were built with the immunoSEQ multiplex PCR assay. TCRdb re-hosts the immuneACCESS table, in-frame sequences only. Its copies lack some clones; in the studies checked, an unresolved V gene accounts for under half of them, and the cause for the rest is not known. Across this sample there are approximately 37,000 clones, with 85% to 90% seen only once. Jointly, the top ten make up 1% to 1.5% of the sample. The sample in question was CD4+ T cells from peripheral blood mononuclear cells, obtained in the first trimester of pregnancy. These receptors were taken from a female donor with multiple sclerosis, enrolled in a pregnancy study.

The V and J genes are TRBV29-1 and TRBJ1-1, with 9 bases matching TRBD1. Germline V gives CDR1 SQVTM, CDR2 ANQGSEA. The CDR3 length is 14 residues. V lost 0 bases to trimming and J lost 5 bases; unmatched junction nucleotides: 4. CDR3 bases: TGCAGCGTTGAAGAGACAGGGGGAGGAACTGAAGCTTTCTTT. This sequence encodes CSVEETGGGTEAFF.

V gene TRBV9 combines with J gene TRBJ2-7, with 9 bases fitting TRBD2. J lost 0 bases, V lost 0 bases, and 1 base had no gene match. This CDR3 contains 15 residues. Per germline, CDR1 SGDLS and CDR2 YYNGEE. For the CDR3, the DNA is TGTGCCAGCAGCGTAGCAGCGGGAGGCTCCTACGAGCAGTACTTC. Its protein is CASSVAAGGSYEQYF. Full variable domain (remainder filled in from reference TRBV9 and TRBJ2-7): DSGVTQTPKHLITATGQRVTLRCSPRSGDLSVYWYQQSLDQGLQFLIQYYNGEERAKGNILERFSAQQFPDLHSELNLSSLELGDSALYFCASSVAAGGSYEQYFGPGTRLTVT.

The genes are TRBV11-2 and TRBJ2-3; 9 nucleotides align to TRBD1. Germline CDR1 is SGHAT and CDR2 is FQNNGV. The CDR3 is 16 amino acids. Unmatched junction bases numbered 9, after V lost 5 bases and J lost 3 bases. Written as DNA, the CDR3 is TGTGCCAGCAGCACGGGACAGGGAGGGGGAACAGATACGCAGTATTTT. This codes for CASSTGQGGGTDTQYF.

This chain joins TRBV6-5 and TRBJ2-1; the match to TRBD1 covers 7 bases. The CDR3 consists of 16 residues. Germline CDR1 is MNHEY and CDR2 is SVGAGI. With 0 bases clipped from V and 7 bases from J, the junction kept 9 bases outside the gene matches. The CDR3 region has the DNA TGTGCCAGCAGTTACTCTGGACAGGCAGAGGGGAATGAGCAGTTCTTC. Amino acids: CASSYSGQAEGNEQFF.

CDR3 DNA sequence: TGTGCCAGCAGTGTAGGAGAACAGGGGGCGGGTGAGACCCAGTACTTC. As protein: CASSVGEQGAGETQYF. This chain joins TRBV25-1 and TRBJ2-5; 9 nucleotides match TRBD1. This CDR3 has 16 amino acids. V shed 4 bases and J 5 bases; nucleotides not matched to a gene: 11. CDR1 and CDR2 from the germline V gene are MGHDK and SYGVNS.

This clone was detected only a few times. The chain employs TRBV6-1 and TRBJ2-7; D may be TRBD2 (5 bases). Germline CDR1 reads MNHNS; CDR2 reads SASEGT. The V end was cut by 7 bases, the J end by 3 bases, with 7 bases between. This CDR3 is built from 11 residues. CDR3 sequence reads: CASNDYYEQYF. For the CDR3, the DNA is TGTGCCAGCAACGACTACTACGAGCAGTACTTC.

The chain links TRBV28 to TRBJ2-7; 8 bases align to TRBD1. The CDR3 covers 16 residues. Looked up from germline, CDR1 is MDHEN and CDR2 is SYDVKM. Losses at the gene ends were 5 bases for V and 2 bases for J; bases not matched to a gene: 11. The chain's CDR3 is CASSGTGTGDPYEQYF. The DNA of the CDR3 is TGTGCCAGCAGTGGTACCGGGACAGGTGACCCCTACGAGCAGTACTTC.

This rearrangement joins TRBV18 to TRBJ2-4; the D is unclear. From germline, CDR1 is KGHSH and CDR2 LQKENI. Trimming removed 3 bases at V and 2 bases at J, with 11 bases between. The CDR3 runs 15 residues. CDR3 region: CASSPVEQTKNIQYF. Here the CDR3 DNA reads TGTGCCAGCTCACCGGTAGAACAGACCAAAAACATTCAGTACTTC. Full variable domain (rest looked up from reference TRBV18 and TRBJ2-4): NAGVMQNPRHLVRRRGQEARLRCSPMKGHSHVYWYRQLPEEGLKFMVYLQKENIIDESGMPKERFSAEFPKEGPSILRIQQVVRGDSAAYFCASSPVEQTKNIQYFGAGTRLSVL.

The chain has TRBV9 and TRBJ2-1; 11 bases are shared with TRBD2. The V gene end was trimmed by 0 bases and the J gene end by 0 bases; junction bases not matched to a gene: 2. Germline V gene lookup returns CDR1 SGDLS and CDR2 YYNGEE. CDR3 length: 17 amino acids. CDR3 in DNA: TGTGCCAGCAGCGTAGCTGGGACTAGCGGCTCCTACAATGAGCAGTTCTTC. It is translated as CASSVAGTSGSYNEQFF.

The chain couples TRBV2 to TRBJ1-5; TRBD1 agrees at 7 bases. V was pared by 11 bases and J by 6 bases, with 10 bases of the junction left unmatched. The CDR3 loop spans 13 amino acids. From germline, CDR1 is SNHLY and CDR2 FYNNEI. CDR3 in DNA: TGTGCCGGAACAGGGGAAAGGTCTCAGCCCCAGCATTTT. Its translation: CAGTGERSQPQHF.

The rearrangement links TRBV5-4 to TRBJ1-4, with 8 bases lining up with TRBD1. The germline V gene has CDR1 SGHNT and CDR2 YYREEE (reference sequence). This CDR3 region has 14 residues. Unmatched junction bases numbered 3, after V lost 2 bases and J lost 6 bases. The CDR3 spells CASSFRGRDEKLFF. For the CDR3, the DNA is TGTGCCAGCAGCTTCAGGGGGCGCGATGAAAAACTGTTTTTT.

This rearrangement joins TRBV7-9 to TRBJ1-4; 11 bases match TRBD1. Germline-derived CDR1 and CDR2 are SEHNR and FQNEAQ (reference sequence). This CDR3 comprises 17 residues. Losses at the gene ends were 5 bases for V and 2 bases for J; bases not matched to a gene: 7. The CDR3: CASSAGTGGWTNEKLFF. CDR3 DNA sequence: TGTGCCAGCAGCGCCGGGACAGGGGGTTGGACTAATGAAAAACTGTTTTTT.

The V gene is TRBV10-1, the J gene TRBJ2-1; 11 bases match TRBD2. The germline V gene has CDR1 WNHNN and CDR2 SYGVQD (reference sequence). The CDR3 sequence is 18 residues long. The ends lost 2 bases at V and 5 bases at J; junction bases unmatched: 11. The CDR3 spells CASSEGALAGGANNEQFF. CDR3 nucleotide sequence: TGCGCCAGCAGTGAGGGGGCTCTAGCGGGAGGAGCCAACAATGAGCAGTTCTTC.

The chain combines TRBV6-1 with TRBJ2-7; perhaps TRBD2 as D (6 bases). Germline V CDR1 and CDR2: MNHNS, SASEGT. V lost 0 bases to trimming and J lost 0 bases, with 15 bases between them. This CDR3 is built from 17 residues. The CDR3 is CASSEAWRGLLSYEQYF. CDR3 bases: TGTGCCAGCAGTGAAGCATGGAGGGGCCTCCTCTCCTACGAGCAGTACTTC.

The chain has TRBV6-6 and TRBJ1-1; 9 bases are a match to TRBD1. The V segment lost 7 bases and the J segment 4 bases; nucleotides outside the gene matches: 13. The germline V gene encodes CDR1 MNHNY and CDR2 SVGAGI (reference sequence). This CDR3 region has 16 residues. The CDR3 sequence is CASNAGQGPVGTEAFF. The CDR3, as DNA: TGTGCCAGCAATGCCGGACAGGGGCCAGTGGGCACTGAAGCTTTCTTT.

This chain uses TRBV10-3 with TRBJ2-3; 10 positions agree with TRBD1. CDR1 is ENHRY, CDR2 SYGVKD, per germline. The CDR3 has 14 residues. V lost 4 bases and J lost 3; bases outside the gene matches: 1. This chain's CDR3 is CAISGGQGTDTQYF. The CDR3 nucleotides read TGTGCCATCAGTGGGGGACAGGGGACAGATACGCAGTATTTT.

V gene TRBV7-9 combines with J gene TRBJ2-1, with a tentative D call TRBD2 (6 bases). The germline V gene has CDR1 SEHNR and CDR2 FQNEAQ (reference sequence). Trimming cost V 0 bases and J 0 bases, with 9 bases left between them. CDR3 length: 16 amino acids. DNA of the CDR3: TGTGCCAGCAGCTTAGCTAGCGGTAGCTCCTACAATGAGCAGTTCTTC. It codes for CASSLASGSSYNEQFF.

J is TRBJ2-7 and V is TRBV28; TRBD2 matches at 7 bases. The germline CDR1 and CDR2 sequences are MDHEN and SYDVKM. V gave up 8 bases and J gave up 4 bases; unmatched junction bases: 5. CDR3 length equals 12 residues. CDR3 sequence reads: CASGGGRYEQYF. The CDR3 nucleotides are TGTGCCAGCGGCGGGGGTAGGTACGAGCAGTACTTC.

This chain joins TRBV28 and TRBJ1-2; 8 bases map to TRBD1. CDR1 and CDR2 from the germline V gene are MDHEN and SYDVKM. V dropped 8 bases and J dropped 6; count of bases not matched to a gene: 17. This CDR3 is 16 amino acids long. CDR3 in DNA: TGTGCCAGCCTCACTACGGGGACAGGCGGATTTAATGGCTACACCTTC. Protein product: CASLTTGTGGFNGYTF.

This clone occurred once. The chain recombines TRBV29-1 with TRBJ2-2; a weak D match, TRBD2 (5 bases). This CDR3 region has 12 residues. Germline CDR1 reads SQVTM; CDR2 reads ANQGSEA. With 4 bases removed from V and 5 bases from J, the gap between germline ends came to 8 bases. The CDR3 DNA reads TGCAGCGTTGTAGGGAGAACCGGGGAGCTGTTTTTT. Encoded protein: CSVVGRTGELFF.

The CDR3 loop reads CASRREWATNEQFF. In DNA, the CDR3 is TGTGCCAGCAGGCGGGAGTGGGCGACGAATGAGCAGTTCTTC. The chain links TRBV6-4 to TRBJ2-1; 7 bases line up with TRBD2. The V and J ends lost 6 bases and 7 bases, in that order; junction bases with no gene match: 9. Per germline, CDR1 MRHNA and CDR2 SNTAGT. The CDR3 has 14 residues.

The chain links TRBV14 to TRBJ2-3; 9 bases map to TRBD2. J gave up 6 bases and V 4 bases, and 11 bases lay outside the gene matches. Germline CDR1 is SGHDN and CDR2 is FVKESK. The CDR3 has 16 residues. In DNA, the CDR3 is TGTGCCAGCAGCCTCAAGCTAGCGGGAAGGAGCGATACGCAGTATTTT. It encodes CASSLKLAGRSDTQYF.

The CDR3 DNA follows: TGTGCCAGTAGTATGTGGAGCGGAGAAGTACAAGAGACCCAGTACTTC. Protein product: CASSMWSGEVQETQYF. The chain is built from TRBV19 and TRBJ2-5; perhaps TRBD2 as D (5 bases). CDR3 length equals 16 residues. The germline gives CDR1 LNHDA, CDR2 SQIVND (reference sequence). V lost 3 bases and J 2 bases, leaving 16 bases between the germline ends.

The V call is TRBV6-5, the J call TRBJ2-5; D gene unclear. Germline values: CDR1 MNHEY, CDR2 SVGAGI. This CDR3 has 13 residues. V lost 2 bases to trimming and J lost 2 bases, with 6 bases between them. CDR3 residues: CASSYARQETQYF. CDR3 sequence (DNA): TGTGCCAGCAGTTACGCCAGGCAAGAGACCCAGTACTTC.

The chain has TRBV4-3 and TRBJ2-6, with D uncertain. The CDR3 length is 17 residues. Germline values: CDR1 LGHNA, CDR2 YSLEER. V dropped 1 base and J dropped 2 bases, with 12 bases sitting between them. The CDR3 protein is CASSQGVAETGANVLTF. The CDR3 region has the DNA TGCGCCAGCAGCCAAGGGGTAGCTGAGACTGGGGCCAACGTCCTGACTTTC.

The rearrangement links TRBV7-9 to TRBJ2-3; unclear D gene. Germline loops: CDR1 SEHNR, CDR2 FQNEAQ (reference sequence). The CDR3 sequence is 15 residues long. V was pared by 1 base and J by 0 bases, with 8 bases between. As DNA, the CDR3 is TGTGCCAGCAGCTTAGAGGCTAGAAGCACAGATACGCAGTATTTT. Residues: CASSLEARSTDTQYF.

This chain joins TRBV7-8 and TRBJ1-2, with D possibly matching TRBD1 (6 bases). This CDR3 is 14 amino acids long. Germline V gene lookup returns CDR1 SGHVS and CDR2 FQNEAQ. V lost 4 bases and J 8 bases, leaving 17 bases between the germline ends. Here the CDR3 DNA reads TGTGCCAGCAGCTCACCCACAGGGTCCCAGGGCTACACCTTC. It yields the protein CASSSPTGSQGYTF.

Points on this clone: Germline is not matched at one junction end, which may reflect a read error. The CDR3 bases are TGTGCTAGCAGCTTAGAGTTGGGCCCCCCAGCTTTCTTT. It yields the protein CASSLELGPPAFF. V and J are TRBV7-7 and TRBJ1-1, with unresolved D. The germline gives CDR1 SSHAT, CDR2 FNYEAQ (reference sequence). CDR3 length: 13 amino acids.

The CDR3 reads CASSESGARQPQHF. The CDR3 DNA follows: TGTGCCAGCAGTGAGTCAGGGGCAAGGCAGCCCCAGCATTTT. The gene calls are TRBV2 and TRBJ1-5; TRBD1 is a possible D gene (6 bases). The CDR3 runs 14 residues. Germline CDR1 and CDR2: SNHLY and FYNNEI. Trimming stripped 3 bases from V and 7 bases from J, with 13 bases between.

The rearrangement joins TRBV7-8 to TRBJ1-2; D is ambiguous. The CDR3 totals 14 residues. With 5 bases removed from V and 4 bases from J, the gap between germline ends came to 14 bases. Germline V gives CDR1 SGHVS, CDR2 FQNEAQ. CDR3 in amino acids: CASSPRTVFYGYTF. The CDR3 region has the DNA TGTGCCAGCAGCCCTCGAACTGTCTTCTATGGCTACACCTTC.

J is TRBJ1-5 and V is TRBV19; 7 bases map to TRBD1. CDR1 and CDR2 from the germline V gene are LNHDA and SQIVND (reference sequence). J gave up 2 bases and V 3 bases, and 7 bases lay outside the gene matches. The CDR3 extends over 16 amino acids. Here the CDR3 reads CASSINRGRGNQPQHF. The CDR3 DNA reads TGTGCCAGTAGTATTAACAGGGGTAGGGGCAATCAGCCCCAGCATTTT.